The entry below describes one T cell receptor beta chain. The antigen is undetermined. There were at least 5.5 micrograms of total RNA extracted from every sample. The record originates from a study of blood T cells in healthy people across ages. Study observations and caveats: From one million sequenced T cells, diversity estimates were lower bounds.

Using a J-beta primer mix together with a sample-barcoded 5' primer, a second PCR was run for roughly 7 to 11 cycles. TCRdb used MiXCR to reprocess the 5' RACE reads, holding one entry per CDR3 protein. The sample has some 1,500,000 distinct CDR3 sequences, less than 45% seen once. The receptor was derived from a woman in her late teens or twenties in good health. The sequenced sample consisted of blood.

CDR3 region: CATSKLAGVSNTGELFF. CDR3 bases: TGTGCCACCAGCAAACTAGCGGGAGTGTCGAACACCGGGGAGCTGTTTTTT. The chain combines TRBV15 with TRBJ2-2, with 11 bases aligning to TRBD2. Germline CDR1 LNHNV, CDR2 YYDKDF (reference sequence). With 4 bases clipped from V and 0 bases from J, the junction kept 4 bases outside the gene matches. The length of the CDR3 is 17 residues.